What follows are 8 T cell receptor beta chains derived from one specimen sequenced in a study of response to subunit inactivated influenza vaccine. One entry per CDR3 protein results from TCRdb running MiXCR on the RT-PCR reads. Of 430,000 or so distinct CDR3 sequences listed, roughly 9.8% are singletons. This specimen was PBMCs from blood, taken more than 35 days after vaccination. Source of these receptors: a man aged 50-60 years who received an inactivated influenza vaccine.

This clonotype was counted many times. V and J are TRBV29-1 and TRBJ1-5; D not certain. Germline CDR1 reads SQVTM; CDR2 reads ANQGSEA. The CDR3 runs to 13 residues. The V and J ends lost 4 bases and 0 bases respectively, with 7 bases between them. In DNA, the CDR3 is TGCAGCGTTGCACAGAATAGCAATCAGCCCCAGCATTTT. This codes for CSVAQNSNQPQHF.

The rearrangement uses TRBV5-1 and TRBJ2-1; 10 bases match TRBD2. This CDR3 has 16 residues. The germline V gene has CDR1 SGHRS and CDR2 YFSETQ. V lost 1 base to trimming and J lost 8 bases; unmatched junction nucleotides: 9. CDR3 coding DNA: TGCGCCAGCAGCTTGATGGCTAGCGGGAGTGTAGATGAGCAGTTCTTC. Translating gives CASSLMASGSVDEQFF.

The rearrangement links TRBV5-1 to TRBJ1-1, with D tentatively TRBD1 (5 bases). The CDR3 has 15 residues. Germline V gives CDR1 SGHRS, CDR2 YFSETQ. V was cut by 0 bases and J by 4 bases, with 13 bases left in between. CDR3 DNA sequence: TGCGCCAGCAGCTTGGCAAATTCCGGGGGCACTGAAGCTTTCTTT. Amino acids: CASSLANSGGTEAFF.

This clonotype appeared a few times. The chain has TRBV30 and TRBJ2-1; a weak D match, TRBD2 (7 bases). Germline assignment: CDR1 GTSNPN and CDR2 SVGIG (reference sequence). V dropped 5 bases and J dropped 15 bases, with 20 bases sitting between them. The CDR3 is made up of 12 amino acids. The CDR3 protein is CAWGGGQKARFF. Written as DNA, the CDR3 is TGTGCCTGGGGGGGGGGACAAAAAGCGAGGTTCTTC.

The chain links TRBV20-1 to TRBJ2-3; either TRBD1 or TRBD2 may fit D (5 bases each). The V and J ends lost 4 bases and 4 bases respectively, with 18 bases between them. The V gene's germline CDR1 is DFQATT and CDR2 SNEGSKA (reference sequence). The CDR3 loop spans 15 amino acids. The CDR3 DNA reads TGCAGTGCTAATGTCCTGTCGGGGCCTCCAGATACGCAGTATTTT. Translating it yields CSANVLSGPPDTQYF.

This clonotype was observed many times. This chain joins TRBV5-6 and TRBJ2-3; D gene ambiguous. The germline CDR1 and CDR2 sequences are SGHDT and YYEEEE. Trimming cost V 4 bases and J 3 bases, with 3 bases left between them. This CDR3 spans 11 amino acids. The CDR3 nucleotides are TGTGCCAGCAGCCGTACAGATACGCAGTATTTT. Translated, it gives CASSRTDTQYF.

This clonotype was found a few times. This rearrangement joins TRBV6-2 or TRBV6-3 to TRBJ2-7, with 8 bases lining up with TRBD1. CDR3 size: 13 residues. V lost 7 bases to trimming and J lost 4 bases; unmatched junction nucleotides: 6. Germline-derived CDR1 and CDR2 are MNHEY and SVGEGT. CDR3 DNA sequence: TGTGCCAGCACCCGGGACAGGCCTTACGAGCAGTACTTC. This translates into CASTRDRPYEQYF.

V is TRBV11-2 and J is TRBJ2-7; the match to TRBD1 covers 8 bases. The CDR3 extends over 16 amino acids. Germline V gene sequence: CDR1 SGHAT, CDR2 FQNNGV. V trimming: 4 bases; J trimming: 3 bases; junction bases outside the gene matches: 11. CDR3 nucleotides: TGTGCCAGCAGCTCCAAGGAAGATACAGGGGGCTACGAGCAGTACTTC. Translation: CASSSKEDTGGYEQYF.